This T cell receptor (beta chain) was sequenced in a study of blood T cell repertoires in COVID-19. Study information: T cells, B-cell-depleted T cells, or PBMCs supplied cDNA or gDNA.

Using immunoSEQ multiplex PCR, the repertoire was profiled, and TCRdb retains in-frame clones only, with some absent. The table includes 70,000 or so clones, 75% to 85% detected once. Source material: peripheral blood. The clonotype originates from a woman in her sixties with acute or convalescent COVID-19.

The CDR3 nucleotides are TGTGCCAGTAAGGCTATTGGGCCCTCGGAAGCTTTCTTT. This encodes CASKAIGPSEAFF. J is TRBJ1-1 and V is TRBV19; no clear D gene. CDR1 and CDR2 from the germline V gene are LNHDA and SQIVND (reference sequence). V lost 7 bases to trimming and J lost 8 bases, with 17 bases between them. CDR3 size: 13 residues.